This T cell receptor beta chain came from a study of cytomegalovirus exposure and HLA in healthy donors. CDR3 length equals 16 residues. Unmatched junction bases numbered 8, after V lost 2 bases and J lost 5 bases. The V gene's germline CDR1 is MNHEY and CDR2 SVGAGI. Study-level points and caveats: The availability of immune exposure information extended only to CMV serostatus. When presence/absence was analysed, sequencing depth was taken to be roughly uniform across donors. TCR beta V- and J-gene trimming was later associated with a missense DCLRE1C variant.

Only a few counts were recorded for this clone. What it recognizes is unknown. Primers for the PCR totalled 60 Vbeta and 13 Jbeta. Per the original methods: Later, an analysis found some 80 million unique TCR beta chains, and about 9.9 million of these were shared. Using immunoSEQ multiplex PCR, the repertoire was profiled, and TCRdb retains in-frame clones only, with some absent. The V and J calls and the clone size are those of that table, but D and trimming were determined from the DNA. In the table there are 150,000 to 200,000 clones, about 72% of which are singletons. This clonotype was obtained from a human donor in good health. Sequencing used PBMCs. The genes are TRBV6-5 and TRBJ2-2; 7 bases line up with TRBD2. In DNA, the CDR3 is TGTGCCAGCAGTTACCCCCAAGCGGGGTTTACCGGGGAGCTGTTTTTT. It encodes CASSYPQAGFTGELFF.